This T cell receptor beta chain was profiled in a study of T cell responses to AZD1222 COVID-19 vaccine. Sequencing was performed with immunoSEQ multiplex PCR; in TCRdb, only in-frame clones are kept and a portion is missing. This sample has 160,000 or so clones, with approximately 90% found just once. V gave up 3 bases and J gave up 0 bases, with 13 bases separating them. The V gene's germline CDR1 is SGHRS and CDR2 YFSETQ. The CDR3 is made up of 16 amino acids. The source material was peripheral blood, sampled on day 0 of MenACWY control vaccination. The rearrangement links TRBV5-1 to TRBJ2-1, with D unresolved. The receptor was derived from an adult in good health. CDR3 protein: CASSSLQLSSYNEQFF. CDR3 in DNA: TGCGCCAGCAGCTCCCTTCAACTCAGCTCCTACAATGAGCAGTTCTTC.